The rows below give T cell receptor beta chains drawn from one sample of a study of blood T cell repertoires in COVID-19. Repertoires were generated with immunoSEQ multiplex PCR, while TCRdb's copy carries only in-frame clones and drops some. The table includes about 230,000 clones, more than 65% detected once. Input material: peripheral blood. The receptors were sampled from a man aged 50 or older with active or convalescent COVID-19. CDR3s include the opening cysteine and the closing phenylalanine or tryptophan.

V gene | CDR3 protein
TRBV11-2 | CASSFLRGGEKLFF
TRBV19 | CASSIQGVQPQHF
TRBV27 | CASSLGQGYEKLFF
TRBV18 | CASSPSTGTQYIYEQFF
TRBV3-1/TRBV3-2 | CASSQDRDSFYGYTF
TRBV20-1 | CSASRQDQPQHF
TRBV11-1 | CASSLVGGVKYF
TRBV6-5 | CASSLDRTNQPQHF
TRBV6-5 | CASSSSGGLHNEQFF
TRBV7-2 | CASSFAGAPLDTQYF
TRBV4-2 | CASSPGREASGNTIYF